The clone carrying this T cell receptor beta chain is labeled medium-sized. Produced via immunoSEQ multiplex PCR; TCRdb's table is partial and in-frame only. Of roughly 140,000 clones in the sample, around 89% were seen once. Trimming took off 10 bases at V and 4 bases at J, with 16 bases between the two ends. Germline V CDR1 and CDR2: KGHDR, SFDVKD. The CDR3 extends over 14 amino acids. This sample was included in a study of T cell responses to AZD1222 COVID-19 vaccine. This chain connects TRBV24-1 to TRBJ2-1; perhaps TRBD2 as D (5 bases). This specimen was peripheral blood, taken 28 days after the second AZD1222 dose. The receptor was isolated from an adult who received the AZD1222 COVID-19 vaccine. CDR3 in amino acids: CATAFGSTYNEQFF. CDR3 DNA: TGTGCCACAGCTTTTGGGAGTACTTACAATGAGCAGTTCTTC.